This is a list of T cell receptor beta chains from one sample in a study of blood T cell repertoires in COVID-19. Measured with immunoSEQ multiplex PCR; TCRdb has only the in-frame clones, and not every one. The sample carries approximately 150,000 clones, approximately 84% recorded once. The sequencing input was PBMCs or T cells enriched from blood (not recorded which). These receptors originate from a woman aged 45-59 years with acute COVID-19. The CDR3 runs from the conserved cysteine through the conserved F or W. Each record gives: D gene, V gene, clone size, J gene, CDR3 protein, CDR3 DNA. A D gene is named only where the DNA matches it firmly. Rows may omit the clone size; those that give it use once, few, many or a size class.

>TRBD2|TRBV5-1|few|TRBJ2-3
CASSLVAQLRAGAADTQYF
TGCGCCAGCAGCTTGGTGGCCCAACTACGAGCGGGAGCAGCAGATACGCAGTATTTT
>NA|TRBV27|NA|TRBJ2-1
CASSFQGYNEQFF
TGTGCCAGCAGTTTCCAGGGGTACAATGAGCAGTTCTTC
>TRBD1|TRBV24-1|NA|TRBJ1-2
CATSDRTGVDYGYTF
TGTGCCACCAGTGACCGAACAGGGGTCGACTATGGCTACACCTTC
>TRBD1|TRBV6-5|NA|TRBJ1-1
CASTETGGTEAFF
TGTGCCAGCACCGAGACAGGGGGCACTGAAGCTTTCTTT
>NA|TRBV10-1|NA|TRBJ2-1
CASDYRDEQFF
TGCGCCAGCGACTACAGGGATGAGCAGTTCTTC
>TRBD2|TRBV29-1|NA|TRBJ2-1
CSVLGGRSFNEQFF
TGCAGCGTTTTGGGCGGGAGATCGTTCAATGAGCAGTTCTTC
>NA|TRBV6-4|NA|TRBJ2-2
CASSFQENTGELFF
TGTGCCAGCAGCTTCCAGGAGAACACCGGGGAGCTGTTTTTT
>NA|TRBV13|NA|TRBJ2-7
CASSLGQAGSYEQYF
TGTGCCAGCAGCTTGGGCCAAGCGGGTTCCTACGAGCAGTACTTC
>TRBD1|TRBV2|NA|TRBJ2-3
CASTPLGTGESTDTQYF
TGTGCCAGCACGCCCTTGGGGACAGGGGAAAGCACAGATACGCAGTATTTT
>NA|TRBV14|NA|TRBJ1-1
CASSPPRTFNTEAFF
TGTGCCAGCAGCCCCCCCAGGACATTCAACACTGAAGCTTTCTTT
>TRBD2|TRBV7-2|NA|TRBJ2-2
CASMAGGARTGELFF
TGTGCCAGCATGGCGGGAGGGGCGCGCACCGGGGAGCTGTTTTTT
>NA|TRBV28|NA|TRBJ2-3
CASSSGDASTDTQYF
TGTGCCAGCAGTTCAGGCGATGCTAGCACAGATACGCAGTATTTT
>NA|TRBV28|NA|TRBJ1-2
CASSVGGRDGYTF
TGTGCCAGCAGTGTAGGGGGTCGGGATGGCTACACCTTC
>TRBD1|TRBV10-3|NA|TRBJ1-2
CAISDKDRARYTF
TGTGCCATCAGTGACAAGGACAGGGCTCGCTACACCTTC
>TRBD2|TRBV15|NA|TRBJ2-5
CATSRPPGGDPPLHF
TGTGCCACCAGCAGACCCCCGGGAGGCGATCCGCCACTCCACTTC
>TRBD2|TRBV5-4|NA|TRBJ2-7
CASSSPLAGAREQYF
TGTGCCAGCAGCTCCCCTCTAGCGGGGGCACGGGAGCAGTACTTC
>NA|TRBV30|NA|TRBJ2-1
CASSLGQEQFF
TGTGCCTCCTCCCTGGGACAAGAGCAGTTCTTC
>TRBD2|TRBV25-1|few|TRBJ2-2
CASSLGTRSTGELFF
TGTGCCAGCAGCCTCGGGACTAGGTCCACCGGGGAGCTGTTTTTT
>TRBD2|TRBV19|NA|TRBJ2-7
CASSELAFYEQYF
TGTGCCAGTAGTGAACTAGCGTTTTACGAGCAGTACTTC
>TRBD2|TRBV4-3|NA|TRBJ2-5
CASSQDLGGRASETQYF
TGCGCCAGCAGCCAAGATTTGGGCGGGAGGGCCAGTGAGACCCAGTACTTC
>NA|TRBV24-1|NA|TRBJ1-5
CATSDGWRGDNQPQHF
TGTGCCACCAGTGATGGCTGGAGGGGTGACAATCAGCCCCAGCATTTT
>TRBD2|TRBV5-1|NA|TRBJ2-5
CASRAGTSGIQETQYF
TGCGCCAGCAGGGCCGGGACTAGCGGGATACAAGAGACCCAGTACTTC
>TRBD2|TRBV27|NA|TRBJ2-7
CASSLQAGGRNEQYF
TGTGCCAGCAGTTTACAAGCGGGAGGGCGTAACGAGCAGTACTTC
>TRBD1|TRBV3-1/TRBV3-2|many|TRBJ2-5
CASSHGTGELIETQYF
TGTGCCAGCAGCCACGGGACAGGGGAATTGATCGAGACCCAGTACTTC
>TRBD2|TRBV5-4|NA|TRBJ2-7
CASSITSGDLYEQYF
TGTGCCAGCAGCATAACTAGCGGAGACCTCTACGAGCAGTACTTC
>NA|TRBV30|NA|TRBJ1-4
CAWSVSRGVNEKLFF
TGTGCCTGGAGTGTTTCCAGGGGAGTTAATGAAAAACTGTTTTTT